The entry below gives a single TCR beta chain sequence along with its context. J lost 6 bases, V lost 6 bases, and 7 bases had no gene match. The CDR3 runs to 16 residues. Germline V gene lookup returns CDR1 MGHRA and CDR2 YSYEKL. RNA transcripts yielded amplified TCR beta CDR3 regions. A first-round RT-PCR of the TCR CDR3 used the HTBI primer set. MiXCR, run by TCRdb on the multiplex PCR reads, gives a single entry per CDR3 protein. The repertoire includes about 610,000 distinct CDR3 sequences, more than 15% of them detected once, and 3% to 4% sits in the top ten. This sample was included in a study of T cells in Graves' hyperthyroidism and ophthalmopathy.

The chain links TRBV4-1 to TRBJ2-3, with 15 bases aligning to TRBD2. Sequencing was carried out using blood. This clonotype originated in a woman aged 40 to 50 with Graves' ophthalmopathy. This CDR3 reads CASRSPGTSGGDTQYF. The CDR3 DNA sequence: TGCGCCAGCAGGTCGCCTGGGACTAGCGGGGGGGATACGCAGTATTTT.